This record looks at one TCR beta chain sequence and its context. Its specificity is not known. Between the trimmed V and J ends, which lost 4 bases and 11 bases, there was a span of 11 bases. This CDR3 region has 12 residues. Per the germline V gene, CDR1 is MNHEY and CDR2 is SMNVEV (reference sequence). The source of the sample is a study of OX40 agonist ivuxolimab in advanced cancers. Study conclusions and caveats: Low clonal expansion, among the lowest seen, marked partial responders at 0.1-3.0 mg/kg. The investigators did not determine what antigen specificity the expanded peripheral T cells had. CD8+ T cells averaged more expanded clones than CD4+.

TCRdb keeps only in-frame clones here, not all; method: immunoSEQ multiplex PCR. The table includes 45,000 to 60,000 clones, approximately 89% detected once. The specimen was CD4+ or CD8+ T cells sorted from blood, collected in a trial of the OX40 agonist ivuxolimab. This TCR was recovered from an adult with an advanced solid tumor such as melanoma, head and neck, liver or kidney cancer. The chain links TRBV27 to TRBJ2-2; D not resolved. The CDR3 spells CASSSDVFELFF. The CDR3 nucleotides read TGTGCCAGCAGTTCCGACGTTTTCGAGCTGTTTTTT.